These T cell receptor beta chains were read from a single sample in a study of blood T cell repertoires in COVID-19. Method: immunoSEQ multiplex PCR; TCRdb's copy keeps in-frame clones and lacks some. The sample consists of some 75,000 clones, about 76% of them appearing once. Sample: peripheral blood. Source of these receptors: a woman at least 80 years old with active or convalescent COVID-19. Each CDR3 is given with its conserved first and last residue. The D gene is left open where the match is weak. A row's size may be missing; if present it is once, few, many or a size class.

CDR3aa: CSVVLTEAFF
CDR3nt: TGCAGCGTTGTACTGACAGAAGCTTTCTTT
abundance: NA
j_gene: TRBJ1-1
v_gene: TRBV29-1
d_gene: NA

CDR3aa: CASRRSGVNEQFF
CDR3nt: TGTGCCAGTAGAAGGAGCGGGGTGAATGAGCAGTTCTTC
abundance: NA
j_gene: TRBJ2-1
v_gene: TRBV19
d_gene: TRBD2

CDR3aa: CASSPGTGSEAFF
CDR3nt: TGTGCCAGCAGCCCCGGGACAGGGTCTGAAGCTTTCTTT
abundance: many
j_gene: TRBJ1-1
v_gene: TRBV11-2
d_gene: TRBD1

CDR3aa: CASSRRTGYGYTF
CDR3nt: TGTGCCAGCAGCCGTCGGACAGGCTATGGCTACACCTTC
abundance: NA
j_gene: TRBJ1-2
v_gene: TRBV7-2
d_gene: TRBD1

CDR3aa: CASSLGQENTEAFF
CDR3nt: TGCGCCAGCAGCTTGGGGCAGGAGAACACTGAAGCTTTCTTT
abundance: NA
j_gene: TRBJ1-1
v_gene: TRBV5-1
d_gene: NA

CDR3aa: CASAREPNQPQHF
CDR3nt: TGTGCCAGCGCCAGGGAACCCAATCAGCCCCAGCATTTT
abundance: NA
j_gene: TRBJ1-5
v_gene: TRBV6-4
d_gene: NA

CDR3aa: CASSQDISGGANTQYF
CDR3nt: TGTGCCAGCAGCCAAGATATTAGCGGGGGGGCAAATACGCAGTATTTT
abundance: NA
j_gene: TRBJ2-3
v_gene: TRBV3-1/TRBV3-2
d_gene: TRBD2

CDR3aa: CASSLARFGGQETQYF
CDR3nt: TGTGCCAGCAGCTTAGCGAGGTTCGGGGGGCAAGAGACCCAGTACTTC
abundance: NA
j_gene: TRBJ2-5
v_gene: TRBV7-8
d_gene: TRBD2

CDR3aa: CASSLRFGGGAETQYF
CDR3nt: TGTGCCAGCAGCTTAAGGTTTGGCGGGGGGGCGGAGACCCAGTACTTC
abundance: once
j_gene: TRBJ2-5
v_gene: TRBV7-2
d_gene: TRBD2

CDR3aa: CASSEGLAVLNEQFF
CDR3nt: TGTGCCAGCAGTGAAGGACTAGCGGTCCTCAATGAGCAGTTCTTC
abundance: NA
j_gene: TRBJ2-1
v_gene: TRBV2
d_gene: TRBD2

CDR3aa: CAWDSDYEQYF
CDR3nt: TGTGCCTGGGACTCCGACTACGAGCAGTACTTC
abundance: NA
j_gene: TRBJ2-7
v_gene: TRBV30
d_gene: NA

CDR3aa: CASRQIPQQETQYF
CDR3nt: TGCGCCAGCAGGCAGATCCCTCAGCAAGAGACCCAGTACTTC
abundance: once
j_gene: TRBJ2-5
v_gene: TRBV5-1
d_gene: NA

CDR3aa: CASSPMLTVAEAFF
CDR3nt: TGTGCCAGCTCACCAATGCTAACTGTGGCTGAAGCTTTCTTT
abundance: NA
j_gene: TRBJ1-1
v_gene: TRBV18
d_gene: NA

CDR3aa: CASSPTGAIDQPQHF
CDR3nt: TGTGCCAGTAGCCCGACAGGGGCTATCGATCAGCCCCAGCATTTT
abundance: NA
j_gene: TRBJ1-5
v_gene: TRBV19
d_gene: TRBD1

CDR3aa: CATSGQGEAGELFF
CDR3nt: TGTGCCACCAGCGGACAGGGAGAGGCCGGGGAGCTGTTTTTT
abundance: once
j_gene: TRBJ2-2
v_gene: TRBV24-1
d_gene: TRBD1

CDR3aa: CASRTGTGDTGELFF
CDR3nt: TGTGCCAGCAGGACCGGGACAGGGGACACCGGGGAGCTGTTTTTT
abundance: few
j_gene: TRBJ2-2
v_gene: TRBV5-4
d_gene: TRBD1

CDR3aa: CASSPLTVPGYNEQFF
CDR3nt: TGTGCCAGCAGTCCACTGACGGTCCCAGGGTACAATGAGCAGTTCTTC
abundance: NA
j_gene: TRBJ2-1
v_gene: TRBV6-2/TRBV6-3
d_gene: NA

CDR3aa: CAISEGGVTDTQYF
CDR3nt: TGTGCCATCAGTGAAGGGGGCGTCACAGATACGCAGTATTTT
abundance: once
j_gene: TRBJ2-3
v_gene: TRBV10-3
d_gene: TRBD1

CDR3aa: CASSRLQGQETQYF
CDR3nt: TGTGCCAGCTCACGCTTGCAGGGTCAAGAGACCCAGTACTTC
abundance: many
j_gene: TRBJ2-5
v_gene: TRBV18
d_gene: NA

CDR3aa: CASSFIPGQGFYEQYF
CDR3nt: TGTGCCAGCAGCTTCATTCCGGGACAGGGATTCTACGAGCAGTACTTC
abundance: NA
j_gene: TRBJ2-7
v_gene: TRBV7-9
d_gene: TRBD1

CDR3aa: CASSPRWGGNYGYTF
CDR3nt: TGTGCCAGCAGCCCACGTTGGGGCGGAAACTATGGCTACACCTTC
abundance: NA
j_gene: TRBJ1-2
v_gene: TRBV7-2
d_gene: NA

CDR3aa: CASSVVQGRYAFF
CDR3nt: TGTGCCAGCAGCGTCGTACAGGGAAGGTATGCTTTCTTT
abundance: NA
j_gene: TRBJ1-1
v_gene: TRBV7-2
d_gene: NA

CDR3aa: CATSGSEDNEQFF
CDR3nt: TGTGCCACCAGCGGTTCAGAGGACAATGAGCAGTTCTTC
abundance: NA
j_gene: TRBJ2-1
v_gene: TRBV15
d_gene: NA

CDR3aa: CASSEAGTRRF
CDR3nt: TGTGCCAGCAGTGAAGCAGGGACACGTCGGTTC
abundance: NA
j_gene: TRBJ1-2
v_gene: TRBV2
d_gene: NA

CDR3aa: CASSLPLRQAGANVLTF
CDR3nt: TGTGCCAGCAGCTTGCCCCTCCGGCAGGCTGGGGCCAACGTCCTGACTTTC
abundance: NA
j_gene: TRBJ2-6
v_gene: TRBV5-6
d_gene: NA

CDR3aa: CASSVALSPGELFF
CDR3nt: TGTGCCAGCAGCGTAGCTCTCTCCCCCGGGGAGCTGTTTTTT
abundance: NA
j_gene: TRBJ2-2
v_gene: TRBV9
d_gene: NA

CDR3aa: CAISESGRAPLGYTF
CDR3nt: TGTGCCATCAGTGAGTCAGGCAGGGCGCCCCTTGGCTACACCTTC
abundance: NA
j_gene: TRBJ1-2
v_gene: TRBV10-3
d_gene: NA

CDR3aa: CAWSRQGRSYNSPLHF
CDR3nt: TGTGCCTGGAGTCGACAGGGCCGCTCCTATAATTCACCCCTCCACTTT
abundance: NA
j_gene: TRBJ1-6
v_gene: TRBV30
d_gene: TRBD1

CDR3aa: CASSLDRDDEAFF
CDR3nt: TGTGCCAGCAGCTTGGACAGGGACGATGAAGCTTTCTTT
abundance: NA
j_gene: TRBJ1-1
v_gene: TRBV5-4
d_gene: NA

CDR3aa: CAIRKQGVGNTIYF
CDR3nt: TGTGCCATCAGGAAGCAGGGGGTTGGAAACACCATATATTTT
abundance: NA
j_gene: TRBJ1-3
v_gene: TRBV10-3
d_gene: TRBD1

CDR3aa: CASSWAGLYGYTF
CDR3nt: TGTGCTAGCAGCTGGGCGGGGCTATATGGCTACACCTTC
abundance: NA
j_gene: TRBJ1-2
v_gene: TRBV7-7
d_gene: NA

CDR3aa: CASSSIGDQPQHF
CDR3nt: TGTGCCAGCAGTTCGATAGGGGATCAGCCCCAGCATTTT
abundance: few
j_gene: TRBJ1-5
v_gene: TRBV27
d_gene: NA

CDR3aa: CASSPRASPQETQYF
CDR3nt: TGTGCCAGCAGCCCAAGGGCTAGCCCCCAAGAGACCCAGTACTTC
abundance: few
j_gene: TRBJ2-5
v_gene: TRBV9
d_gene: NA

CDR3aa: CASSHTDRVAATNEKLFF
CDR3nt: TGTGCCAGCAGCCATACGGACAGGGTAGCTGCAACTAATGAAAAACTGTTTTTT
abundance: NA
j_gene: TRBJ1-4
v_gene: TRBV13
d_gene: TRBD1

CDR3aa: CASRQGQEGPYEQYF
CDR3nt: TGTGCAAGTCGGCAAGGACAGGAGGGGCCCTACGAGCAGTACTTC
abundance: NA
j_gene: TRBJ2-7
v_gene: TRBV12-2
d_gene: NA

CDR3aa: CASSRQGPYGYTF
CDR3nt: TGTGCCAGCAGCCGACAGGGCCCCTATGGCTACACCTTC
abundance: NA
j_gene: TRBJ1-2
v_gene: TRBV7-8
d_gene: TRBD1

CDR3aa: CASSIRTGAEAFF
CDR3nt: TGTGCCAGCAGCATACGGACAGGGGCTGAAGCTTTCTTT
abundance: NA
j_gene: TRBJ1-1
v_gene: TRBV7-9
d_gene: TRBD1

CDR3aa: CASSLAYGAYNEQFF
CDR3nt: TGTGCCAGCAGCTTAGCGTACGGGGCCTACAATGAGCAGTTCTTC
abundance: NA
j_gene: TRBJ2-1
v_gene: TRBV7-2
d_gene: NA

CDR3aa: CASSQSPGSYEQYF
CDR3nt: TGTGCCAGCAGCCAATCCCCCGGTTCCTACGAGCAGTACTTC
abundance: NA
j_gene: TRBJ2-7
v_gene: TRBV3-1/TRBV3-2
d_gene: NA

CDR3aa: CASSLDPRGRFSDGYTF
CDR3nt: TGTGCCAGCAGCTTAGATCCCAGGGGGCGTTTTTCCGATGGCTACACCTTC
abundance: NA
j_gene: TRBJ1-2
v_gene: TRBV11-2
d_gene: TRBD1

CDR3aa: CASSRGQAGANVLTF
CDR3nt: TGTGCCAGCAGCCGAGGACAGGCTGGGGCCAACGTCCTGACTTTC
abundance: NA
j_gene: TRBJ2-6
v_gene: TRBV7-8
d_gene: TRBD1

CDR3aa: CASSRDPGTGELFF
CDR3nt: TGTGCCAGCAGCCGAGACCCGGGGACCGGGGAGCTGTTTTTT
abundance: NA
j_gene: TRBJ2-2
v_gene: TRBV11-3
d_gene: NA

CDR3aa: CAISESSGQGGDEQFF
CDR3nt: TGTGCCATCAGTGAGTCATCGGGACAGGGGGGCGATGAGCAGTTCTTC
abundance: NA
j_gene: TRBJ2-1
v_gene: TRBV10-3
d_gene: TRBD1

CDR3aa: CASSYQQGVPNYEQYF
CDR3nt: TGTGCCAGCAGTTACCAACAGGGGGTCCCAAACTACGAGCAGTACTTC
abundance: NA
j_gene: TRBJ2-7
v_gene: TRBV27
d_gene: TRBD1

CDR3aa: CASSSVAGVRETQYF
CDR3nt: TGCGCCAGCAGCTCCGTAGCGGGGGTAAGAGAGACCCAGTACTTC
abundance: NA
j_gene: TRBJ2-5
v_gene: TRBV5-1
d_gene: TRBD2

CDR3aa: CASSASAAGISVNEKLFF
CDR3nt: TGTGCCAGCAGTGCATCGGCGGCAGGGATATCCGTTAATGAAAAACTGTTTTTT
abundance: NA
j_gene: TRBJ1-4
v_gene: TRBV6-1
d_gene: NA

CDR3aa: CASSLDRDNSPLHF
CDR3nt: TGTGCCAGCAGCTTGGACAGGGATAATTCACCCCTCCACTTT
abundance: NA
j_gene: TRBJ1-6
v_gene: TRBV7-2
d_gene: TRBD1

CDR3aa: CATNPGGGGSNQPQHF
CDR3nt: TGTGCCACCAACCCGGGAGGGGGCGGGAGCAATCAGCCCCAGCATTTT
abundance: few
j_gene: TRBJ1-5
v_gene: TRBV28
d_gene: TRBD1

CDR3aa: CASSGDVLGNYGYTF
CDR3nt: TGTGCCAGCAGCGGCGACGTGTTGGGCAACTATGGCTACACCTTC
abundance: NA
j_gene: TRBJ1-2
v_gene: TRBV9
d_gene: NA

CDR3aa: CASSPPTGDTGELFF
CDR3nt: TGTGCCAGCTCACCACCCACGGGGGACACCGGGGAGCTGTTTTTT
abundance: once
j_gene: TRBJ2-2
v_gene: TRBV18
d_gene: NA

CDR3aa: CASSLTGTGAFEQYF
CDR3nt: TGTGCCAGTAGTCTCACCGGGACAGGGGCGTTCGAGCAGTACTTC
abundance: NA
j_gene: TRBJ2-7
v_gene: TRBV19
d_gene: TRBD1

CDR3aa: CASSQEGGVGTGRYDTQYF
CDR3nt: TGCGCCAGCAGCCAAGAGGGAGGGGTTGGGACAGGCAGGTATGATACGCAGTATTTT
abundance: few
j_gene: TRBJ2-3
v_gene: TRBV4-3
d_gene: NA

CDR3aa: CASSLEGTEQFF
CDR3nt: TGCGCCAGCAGCTTGGAAGGGACAGAGCAGTTCTTC
abundance: NA
j_gene: TRBJ2-1
v_gene: TRBV5-1
d_gene: NA

CDR3aa: CASSLRLAGGADTQYF
CDR3nt: TGCGCCAGCAGCTTGAGGTTAGCGGGGGGCGCAGATACGCAGTATTTT
abundance: once
j_gene: TRBJ2-3
v_gene: TRBV5-1
d_gene: TRBD2

CDR3aa: CASSIAPGDTQYF
CDR3nt: TGTGCCAGTAGTATAGCCCCAGGGGATACGCAGTATTTT
abundance: NA
j_gene: TRBJ2-3
v_gene: TRBV19
d_gene: NA